Each of the 24 T cell receptor beta chains below was sequenced from the same sample in a study of cytomegalovirus exposure and HLA in healthy donors. In the PCR, 60 Vbeta and 13 Jbeta primers were used. Libraries were prepared by immunoSEQ multiplex PCR; TCRdb keeps only in-frame clonotypes and omits some of them. The data contain approximately 130,000 clones, 60% to 85% of them singletons. Sequenced sample: PBMCs. These receptors originate from a man in his thirties or forties in good health and CMV-seronegative.

This chain joins TRBV18 and TRBJ1-2, with 8 bases lining up with TRBD1. CDR3 length: 14 amino acids. With V trimmed by 6 bases and J by 4 bases, 7 bases remained unmatched. Germline V gene sequence: CDR1 KGHSH, CDR2 LQKENI. The CDR3 region is CASSTSQGAYGYTF. DNA of the CDR3: TGTGCCAGCTCTACCAGTCAGGGGGCCTATGGCTACACCTTC.

J is TRBJ2-5 and V is TRBV2, with 11 positions matching TRBD2. CDR3 length equals 14 residues. V was pared by 4 bases and J by 5 bases, with 3 bases of the junction left unmatched. Per germline, CDR1 SNHLY and CDR2 FYNNEI. As DNA, the CDR3 is TGTGCCAGCAGTGCCATAGCGGGGGGGGAGACCCAGTACTTC. It yields the protein CASSAIAGGETQYF.

This clone was counted only a few times. This rearrangement joins TRBV27 to TRBJ2-1; 12 bases map to TRBD2. The CDR3 is 14 amino acids. With 7 bases clipped from V and 10 bases from J, the junction kept 8 bases outside the gene matches. Germline-derived CDR1 and CDR2 are MNHEY and SMNVEV (reference sequence). CDR3 sequence: CASNSLAGGGEQFF. DNA of the CDR3: TGTGCCAGCAACTCGCTAGCGGGAGGGGGGGAGCAGTTCTTC.

This clone has only one observation. The chain's CDR3 is CASSPRDTQYF. CDR3 DNA: TGTGCCAGCAGCCCTCGTGATACGCAGTATTTT. The chain employs TRBV7-9 and TRBJ2-3; no clear D. V was trimmed by 5 bases and J by 6 bases, leaving 6 bases between them. Germline loops: CDR1 SEHNR, CDR2 FQNEAQ (reference sequence). There are 11 residues in the CDR3.

To note about this clone: Likely a read error: the CDR3 ends without its conserved phenylalanine or tryptophan. The CDR3 nucleotides are TGTGCCAGCAGCCAGATTCCCGATACGCAGTATGTT. As protein: CASSQIPDTQYV. The gene calls are TRBV14 and TRBJ2-3; D is uncertain. Germline V gene lookup returns CDR1 SGHDN and CDR2 FVKESK. Deletions cut 3 bases from V and 6 bases from J, with 7 bases between. The length of the CDR3 is 12 residues.

The CDR3 sequence: CASTSTEGYTEAFF. DNA of the CDR3: TGTGCCAGCACCTCGACGGAGGGGTACACTGAAGCTTTCTTT. The V and J genes are TRBV28 and TRBJ1-1, with a tentative D call TRBD1 (5 bases). The CDR3 is 14 residues long. Germline loops: CDR1 MDHEN, CDR2 SYDVKM. The ends were cut back, 7 bases at V and 3 bases at J, with 15 bases in the middle.

V usage is TRBV11-2 and J usage is TRBJ2-7; D may be TRBD1 (6 bases). The CDR3 sequence is 17 residues long. Trimming pared 5 bases from V and 3 bases from J, leaving 23 bases between. Germline-derived CDR1 and CDR2 are SGHAT and FQNNGV. CDR3 bases: TGTGCCAGCAGCCCCACGTATGGGGGCGGTGGTAACTACGAGCAGTACTTC. This gives the protein CASSPTYGGGGNYEQYF.

About this clone: At one end, the junction sequence differs from germline, possibly due to a read error. Additional DNA sequences in this sample encode the identical CDR3. The V and J genes are TRBV28 and TRBJ1-2, with TRBD1 matching over 7 bases. The V gene's germline CDR1 is MDHEN and CDR2 SYDVKM. The CDR3 contains 14 residues. Here the CDR3 reads CASSFMRGPYGYTF. The CDR3 DNA reads TGTGCCAGCAGTTTTATGAGGGGGCCCTATGGCTATACCTTC.

The chain joins TRBV27 to TRBJ2-1; a weak D match, TRBD2 (5 bases). Germline CDR1 MNHEY, CDR2 SMNVEV (reference sequence). This CDR3 region has 15 residues. Trimming removed 3 bases at V and 7 bases at J, with 16 bases between. CDR3 region: CASSFEPGSTNEQFF. The DNA of the CDR3 is TGTGCCAGCAGTTTTGAGCCGGGGAGCACAAATGAGCAGTTCTTC.

This sequence joins TRBV27 and TRBJ2-5, with 7 bases aligning to TRBD2. Germline CDR1 reads MNHEY; CDR2 reads SMNVEV (reference sequence). The J segment lost 5 bases and the V segment lost 3 bases, leaving 12 bases of the junction unmatched. The CDR3 extends over 16 amino acids. The chain's CDR3 is CASSLGGGSLGETQYF. CDR3 sequence (DNA): TGTGCCAGCAGTTTGGGGGGAGGGAGCCTCGGGGAGACCCAGTACTTC.

This clone was counted a few times. The chain links TRBV28 to TRBJ2-2, with TRBD2 matching over 7 bases. The germline V gene encodes CDR1 MDHEN and CDR2 SYDVKM. CDR3 length: 16 amino acids. V was pared by 2 bases and J by 5 bases, with 8 bases of the junction left unmatched. This CDR3 is CASSLLGRPYTGELFF. The CDR3, as DNA: TGTGCCAGCAGTTTACTCGGGAGGCCCTATACCGGGGAGCTGTTTTTT.

This chain joins TRBV2 and TRBJ2-3; possibly TRBD2 for D (6 bases). In germline, CDR1 is SNHLY, CDR2 FYNNEI. Trimming stripped 7 bases from V and 5 bases from J, with 10 bases between. This CDR3 comprises 12 residues. The CDR3, as DNA: TGTGCCAGCAACGGGGGAGGAGATACGCAGTATTTT. Residues: CASNGGGDTQYF.

CDR3 DNA sequence: TGTGCCAGTAGTAGAAGACGGGACTCCGAGCAGTACTTC. It yields the protein CASSRRRDSEQYF. This chain links TRBV19 with TRBJ2-7, with TRBD2 as a possible D gene (6 bases). The V end lost 4 bases, the J end lost 6 bases, and 13 bases lay between the germline ends. The CDR3 runs to 13 residues. Germline-derived CDR1 and CDR2 are LNHDA and SQIVND (reference sequence).

The chain recombines TRBV6-5 with TRBJ1-2, with 7 bases lining up with TRBD1. The CDR3 contains 15 residues. After removal of 3 bases from V and 4 bases from J, the junction contained 8 bases not matched to a gene. Germline CDR1 is MNHEY and CDR2 is SVGAGI. CDR3 nucleotide sequence: TGTGCCAGCAGTTATCAGGGGGTCAATTTCTATGGCTACACCTTC. It yields the protein CASSYQGVNFYGYTF.

The genes are TRBV7-8 and TRBJ2-5, with 9 bases aligning to TRBD2. The CDR3 totals 16 residues. Germline values: CDR1 SGHVS, CDR2 FQNEAQ. J was trimmed by 5 bases and V by 7 bases; bases with no gene match: 14. CDR3 sequence reads: CASTEPLAGYVETQYF. In DNA, the CDR3 is TGTGCCAGCACCGAACCGCTAGCGGGATACGTGGAGACCCAGTACTTC.

A remark on this clone: A junction end diverges from the germline sequence, so it may reflect a read error. The V gene is TRBV7-7, the J gene TRBJ2-1, with 7 positions matching TRBD1. The V gene's germline CDR1 is SSHAT and CDR2 FNYEAQ (reference sequence). The CDR3 contains 13 residues. CDR3 loop: CASSDRQGDEQFF. The CDR3 nucleotides are TGTGCTAGCAGCGATAGACAGGGCGATGAGCAGTTCTTC.

The chain uses TRBV6-5 and TRBJ2-7; D might be TRBD1 (6 bases). The CDR3 consists of 15 residues. Trimming removed 6 bases at V and 9 bases at J, with 24 bases between. Germline V lookup: CDR1 MNHEY, CDR2 SVGAGI. CDR3 in amino acids: CASSPPGTSGGGQYF. DNA of the CDR3: TGTGCCAGCAGCCCCCCCGGGACATCGGGCGGCGGGCAGTACTTC.

This chain uses TRBV2 with TRBJ2-7; 7 bases map to TRBD1. Losses at the gene ends were 5 bases for V and 2 bases for J; bases not matched to a gene: 6. This CDR3 has 14 amino acids. The germline V gene has CDR1 SNHLY and CDR2 FYNNEI. The CDR3 DNA reads TGTGCCAGCAGTTATGGGACAGAACCCTACGAGCAGTACTTC. Its translation: CASSYGTEPYEQYF. The complete variable domain, with remaining parts taken from reference TRBV2 and TRBJ2-7, reads EPEVTQTPSHQVTQMGQEVILRCVPISNHLYFYWYRQILGQKVEFLVSFYNNEISEKSEIFDDQFSVERPDGSNFTLKIRSTKLEDSAMYFCASSYGTEPYEQYFGPGTRLTVT.

Points on this clone: Additional DNA sequences in this sample encode the identical CDR3. The rearrangement links TRBV27 to TRBJ2-5; the match to TRBD1 covers 7 bases. Per germline, CDR1 MNHEY and CDR2 SMNVEV (reference sequence). V lost 3 bases to trimming and J lost 4 bases; unmatched junction nucleotides: 8. The CDR3 is 15 residues long. CDR3 nucleotide sequence: TGTGCCAGCAGTTTGAGGAGACAGGGTGGAGAGACCCAGTACTTC. Its translation: CASSLRRQGGETQYF.

The gene calls are TRBV4-1 and TRBJ1-2; TRBD1 aligns across 7 bases. In germline, CDR1 is MGHRA, CDR2 YSYEKL. The junction had 7 bases not matched to a gene; V was cut back by 4 bases and J by 2 bases. This CDR3 contains 15 residues. The CDR3 loop reads CASSPPTGLNYGYTF. As DNA, the CDR3 is TGCGCCAGCAGCCCCCCGACAGGGTTAAACTATGGCTACACCTTC.

This chain links TRBV18 with TRBJ2-7, with 10 positions matching TRBD2. The V gene end was trimmed by 9 bases and the J gene end by 6 bases; junction bases not matched to a gene: 8. Germline V gene data show CDR1 as KGHSH and CDR2 as LQKENI. The CDR3 sequence is 13 residues long. This chain's CDR3 is CASSGTSVGEQYF. In nucleotides, the CDR3 is TGTGCCAGTTCCGGGACTAGCGTCGGCGAGCAGTACTTC.

V gene TRBV5-1 combines with J gene TRBJ2-3; TRBD2 is a possible D gene (6 bases). V dropped 0 bases and J dropped 0 bases, with 11 bases sitting between them. CDR3 size: 16 residues. The germline V gene has CDR1 SGHRS and CDR2 YFSETQ. The CDR3 region is CASSLEVAASTDTQYF. Here the CDR3 DNA reads TGCGCCAGCAGCTTGGAGGTAGCGGCCAGCACAGATACGCAGTATTTT.

V is TRBV30 and J is TRBJ2-7; perhaps TRBD1 as D (6 bases). Germline CDR1 and CDR2: GTSNPN and SVGIG (reference sequence). The CDR3 runs to 17 residues. Trimming left V 1 base short and J 6 bases short, with 25 bases between. The CDR3 region is CAWSGRLGVTGSVEQYF. CDR3 DNA sequence: TGTGCCTGGAGTGGGAGGTTAGGGGTCACAGGGTCGGTCGAGCAGTACTTC.

The CDR3 nucleotides read TGTGCCAGCAGTGTCGGGACAGGGTTGACTGAAGCTTTCTTT. Amino acid sequence: CASSVGTGLTEAFF. The chain joins TRBV25-1 to TRBJ1-1, with 9 bases that match TRBD1. Germline CDR1 and CDR2: MGHDK and SYGVNS. The length of the CDR3 is 14 residues. Trimming at V came to 4 bases and at J to 5 bases, leaving 5 bases not matched to a gene.